This is a list of T cell receptor beta chains from one sample in a study of cytomegalovirus exposure and HLA in healthy donors. Generated by immunoSEQ multiplex PCR, the TCRdb table keeps only in-frame clones and is missing some. Of more than 200,000 clones listed, 80% to 95% are singletons. The source material was PBMCs. Receptors were obtained from a woman in her twenties or thirties in good health and CMV-seronegative. CDR3s include the opening cysteine and the closing phenylalanine or tryptophan. D genes are given only for firm matches. Rows give clone size only sometimes, using once, few, many, or a class for an expanded clone.

v_gene	j_gene	len	d_gene	abundance	CDR3nt	CDR3aa
TRBV27	TRBJ2-7	15	.	.	TGTGCCAGCAGTTATGGGCCGGGAGCTTCCTACGAGCAGTACTTC	CASSYGPGASYEQYF
TRBV25-1	TRBJ2-7	17	.	.	TGTGCCAGCAGTGACCCTACTCCGGGAACAACCACTACCGAGCAGTACTTC	CASSDPTPGTTTTEQYF
TRBV4-2	TRBJ2-7	15	TRBD2	.	TGTGCCAGCAGCCAAGATCGCGGGGGGGCCTACGAGCAGTACTTC	CASSQDRGGAYEQYF
TRBV27	TRBJ2-2	17	.	.	TGTGCCAGCAGTTCAGATCCATGGGGGGCGGACACCGGGGAGCTGTTTTTT	CASSSDPWGADTGELFF
TRBV27	TRBJ2-5	12	.	.	TGTGCCAGCACCACACCGGGGGAGACCCAGTACTTC	CASTTPGETQYF
TRBV28	TRBJ1-5	16	TRBD1	.	TGTGCCAGCAGTTACCATACAGGGGGTGTTTATCAGCCCCAGCATTTT	CASSYHTGGVYQPQHF
TRBV5-1	TRBJ1-1	15	TRBD1	.	TGCGCCAGCAGCTCGACAGGGGGCAAGGACACTGAAGCTTTCTTT	CASSSTGGKDTEAFF
TRBV14	TRBJ2-7	15	TRBD2	.	TGTGCCAGCAGCCAACTCCTAGCGGGAGGTTACGAGCAGTACTTC	CASSQLLAGGYEQYF
TRBV11-2	TRBJ1-2	17	.	.	TGTGCCAGCAGCTCACGACCTACAGGGACGAAAAGTGGAGGCTACACCTTC	CASSSRPTGTKSGGYTF
TRBV29-1	TRBJ1-2	13	.	.	TGCAGCGTACAAGGGGGGGGCGACTATGGCTACACCTTC	CSVQGGGDYGYTF
TRBV2	TRBJ2-5	14	.	.	TGTGCCAGCCGACCCGGACAGTACCAAGAGACCCAGTACTTC	CASRPGQYQETQYF
TRBV28	TRBJ2-1	14	TRBD1	.	TGTGCCAGCTGCCACAGGGGAACCCAAAATGAGCAGTTCTTC	CASCHRGTQNEQFF
TRBV9	TRBJ2-3	12	.	once	TGTGCCAGCAGGGGCCCCCCAGATACGCAGTATTTT	CASRGPPDTQYF
TRBV5-1	TRBJ2-7	14	.	.	TGCGCCAGCAGCTTGGGGCTAACGGGAGCCGAGCAGTACTTC	CASSLGLTGAEQYF
TRBV30	TRBJ2-3	13	.	.	TGTGCCTGGAGTCCGCATGACACAGATACGCAGTATTTT	CAWSPHDTDTQYF
TRBV25-1	TRBJ2-3	16	TRBD1	.	TGTGCCAGCAGTGACCACAGGGGAATCTACACAGATACGCAGTATTTT	CASSDHRGIYTDTQYF
TRBV28	TRBJ2-7	15	TRBD2	.	TGTGCCAGCAGTTTAACGGGAGGGACTTCCTACGAGCAGTACTTC	CASSLTGGTSYEQYF
TRBV28	TRBJ1-4	15	.	.	TGTGCCAGCAGTGAAAGGGCGGGGGGTAAGGAAAAACTGTTTTTT	CASSERAGGKEKLFF
TRBV10-2	TRBJ2-3	13	.	once	TGCGCCAGCAGCCATAGACCCTCAGATACGCAGTATTTT	CASSHRPSDTQYF
TRBV7-9	TRBJ2-1	19	TRBD2	.	TGTGCCAGCAGCTCCACAACTAGCGGGAGGGCGGGGTTTTACAATGAGCAGTTCTTC	CASSSTTSGRAGFYNEQFF
TRBV4-1	TRBJ1-5	14	TRBD1	.	TGCGCCAGCAGCCTAACAGGGGAATCTCAGCCCCAGCATTTT	CASSLTGESQPQHF
TRBV29-1	TRBJ2-3	13	.	.	TGCAGCGTTGAAATCATAGGGGCAGATACGCAGTATTTT	CSVEIIGADTQYF